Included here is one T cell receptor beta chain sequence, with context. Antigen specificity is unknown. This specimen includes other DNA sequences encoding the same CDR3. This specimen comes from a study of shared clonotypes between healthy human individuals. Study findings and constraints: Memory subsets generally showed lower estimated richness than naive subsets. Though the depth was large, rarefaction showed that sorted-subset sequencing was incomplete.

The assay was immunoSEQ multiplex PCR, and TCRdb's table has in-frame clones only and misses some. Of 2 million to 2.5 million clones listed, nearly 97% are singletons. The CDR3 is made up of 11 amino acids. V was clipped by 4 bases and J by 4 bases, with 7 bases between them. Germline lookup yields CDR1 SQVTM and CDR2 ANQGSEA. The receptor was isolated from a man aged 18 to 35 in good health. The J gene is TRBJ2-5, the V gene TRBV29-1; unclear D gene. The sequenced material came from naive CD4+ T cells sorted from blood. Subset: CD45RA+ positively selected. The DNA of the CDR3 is TGCAGCGTTGGACCCGGAGAGACCCAGTACTTC. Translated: CSVGPGETQYF.